Following are 29 T cell receptor beta chains from one sample sequenced in a study of blood T cell repertoires in COVID-19. Repertoires were generated with immunoSEQ multiplex PCR, while TCRdb's copy carries only in-frame clones and drops some. The sample lists fewer than 250,000 clones, around four fifths seen once, with approximately 0.9% in the top ten. The sample was peripheral blood. These receptors came from a man between 60 and 75 years old with COVID-19, enrolled during active disease.

This chain links TRBV12-2 with TRBJ1-3; the listed D gene, TRBD1, was not tested against the DNA. TRBV12-2 is an annotated pseudogene. The CDR3 contains 18 residues. CDR3 nucleotides: TGTGCAAGTCGCTTAGCCCTTACAGGGCATTGCTCTGGAAACACCATATATTTT. This codes for CASRLALTGHCSGNTIYF.

This clone was found a few times. The chain carries TRBV30 and TRBJ1-3; D gene uncertain. V lost 3 bases and J 2 bases, leaving 8 bases between the germline ends. The V gene's germline CDR1 is GTSNPN and CDR2 SVGIG (reference sequence). CDR3 length equals 13 residues. Written as DNA, the CDR3 is TGTGCCTGGAGGGATGGAGCTGGAAACACCATATATTTT. It encodes CAWRDGAGNTIYF.

This clone was seen a single time. J is TRBJ1-2 and V is TRBV4-2; D might be TRBD1 (5 bases). This CDR3 comprises 15 residues. Germline V lookup: CDR1 LGHNA, CDR2 YNFKEQ. Deletions cut 4 bases from V and 2 bases from J, with 14 bases between. CDR3 in amino acids: CASSRDRLMNYGYTF. CDR3 DNA: TGTGCCAGCAGCCGAGACAGATTAATGAACTATGGCTACACCTTC.

The genes are TRBV2 and TRBJ1-1; perhaps TRBD1 as D (5 bases). The germline V and J ends were trimmed by 1 base and 10 bases, with 10 bases remaining between them. The CDR3 is made up of 12 amino acids. Germline CDR1 SNHLY, CDR2 FYNNEI. CDR3 amino acids: CASSEVWQGAFF. The CDR3 DNA reads TGTGCCAGCAGTGAAGTATGGCAGGGAGCTTTCTTT.

The chain uses TRBV9 and TRBJ1-3; D ambiguous. The CDR3 length is 15 residues. CDR1 and CDR2 from the germline V gene are SGDLS and YYNGEE. V lost 3 bases and J 0 bases, leaving 10 bases between the germline ends. CDR3 nucleotides: TGTGCCAGCAGCGGAGGAGTGAGCTCTGGAAACACCATATATTTT. Amino acid sequence: CASSGGVSSGNTIYF.

J is TRBJ1-2 and V is TRBV9, with 8 bases lining up with TRBD1. Germline V gene data show CDR1 as SGDLS and CDR2 as YYNGEE. V lost 4 bases and J lost 5; bases outside the gene matches: 19. This CDR3 spans 18 amino acids. This CDR3 reads CASSSSRGQAGTEYGYTF. The CDR3 nucleotides are TGTGCCAGCAGCTCCAGTAGGGGACAGGCCGGGACAGAGTATGGCTACACCTTC.

This chain connects TRBV5-8 to TRBJ1-5, with a weak D call TRBD1 (5 bases). V was clipped by 1 base and J by 4 bases, with 18 bases between them. The CDR3 extends over 17 amino acids. Germline V gives CDR1 SGHTS, CDR2 YDEGEE. The DNA of the CDR3 is TGTGCCAGCAGCTTGAATTTCGGGACTCGGACAAATCAGCCCCAGCATTTT. Amino acid sequence: CASSLNFGTRTNQPQHF.

The chain recombines TRBV7-2 with TRBJ2-7; TRBD2 is a possible D gene (5 bases). V was cut by 2 bases and J by 1 base, with 12 bases left in between. The germline V gene has CDR1 SGHTA and CDR2 FQGNSA. CDR3 length: 15 amino acids. CDR3 nucleotides: TGTGCCAGCAGCTTATTTAGCGCTGGATCCTACGAGCAGTACTTC. It specifies CASSLFSAGSYEQYF.

In its sample, this clone was seen once. Different DNA sequences within this sample yield the same CDR3. The genes are TRBV3-1 (or the pseudogene TRBV3-2) and TRBJ1-1; D is unresolved. There are 14 residues in the CDR3. The V and J ends lost 3 bases and 0 bases respectively, with 8 bases between them. Per the germline V gene, CDR1 is LGHDT and CDR2 is YNNKEL (reference sequence). The CDR3 DNA reads TGTGCCAGCAGCCAGGGCCAGATGAACACTGAAGCTTTCTTT. It is translated as CASSQGQMNTEAFF.

This clone has just a few counts. This rearrangement joins TRBV14 to TRBJ1-1; 7 bases are a match to TRBD1. Germline V gene data show CDR1 as SGHDN and CDR2 as FVKESK. CDR3 length: 15 residues. The J segment lost 1 base and the V segment lost 2 bases, leaving 4 bases of the junction unmatched. This chain's CDR3 is CASSQTTGWNTEAFF. CDR3 sequence (DNA): TGTGCCAGCAGCCAAACGACAGGGTGGAACACTGAAGCTTTCTTT. The whole variable domain, remainder taken from reference TRBV14 and TRBJ1-1, is EAGVTQFPSHSVIEKGQTVTLRCDPISGHDNLYWYRRVMGKEIKFLLHFVKESKQDESGMPNNRFLAERTGGTYSTLKVQPAELEDSGVYFCASSQTTGWNTEAFFGQGTRLTVV.

This clone was seen a handful of times. V is TRBV5-5 and J is TRBJ1-5; 7 bases line up with TRBD1. Germline V gene data show CDR1 as SGHKS and CDR2 as YYEKEE (reference sequence). The length of the CDR3 is 16 residues. Trimming at V came to 1 base and at J to 6 bases, leaving 10 bases not matched to a gene. The CDR3 nucleotides read TGTGCCAGCAGCTTGCAGGCGACAGGGCTGAGTCAGCCCCAGCATTTT. This codes for CASSLQATGLSQPQHF.

The chain employs TRBV9 and TRBJ2-7; D is possibly TRBD1 (5 bases). The V end lost 3 bases, the J end lost 6 bases, and 13 bases lay between the germline ends. The V gene's germline CDR1 is SGDLS and CDR2 YYNGEE. CDR3 length: 13 amino acids. The CDR3 nucleotides are TGTGCCAGCAGCGCGCGAAGGGGAAGCGAGCAGTACTTC. Residues: CASSARRGSEQYF.

This chain connects TRBV3-1 (or the pseudogene TRBV3-2) to TRBJ1-2; no clear D. Trimming removed 0 bases from V and 0 bases from J, with 5 bases in between. This CDR3 is built from 14 residues. Germline CDR1 and CDR2: LGHDT and YNNKEL (reference sequence). CDR3 protein: CASSQDLANYGYTF. Here the CDR3 DNA reads TGTGCCAGCAGCCAAGATTTAGCTAACTATGGCTACACCTTC.

This clone appeared once. The chain links TRBV7-2 to TRBJ2-1, with 11 bases fitting TRBD2. After removal of 1 base from V and 5 bases from J, the junction contained 4 bases not matched to a gene. Germline CDR1 reads SGHTA; CDR2 reads FQGNSA. The CDR3 is made up of 16 amino acids. The CDR3 DNA reads as TGTGCCAGCAGCTTAGTGGGGACTAGCGGAAACAATGAGCAGTTCTTC. Translation gives CASSLVGTSGNNEQFF. Full variable domain (rest looked up from reference TRBV7-2 and TRBJ2-1): GAGVSQSPSNKVTEKGKDVELRCDPISGHTALYWYRQSLGQGLEFLIYFQGNSAPDKSGLPSDRFSAERTGGSVSTLTIQRTQQEDSAVYLCASSLVGTSGNNEQFFGPGTRLTVL.

The rearrangement links TRBV7-3 to TRBJ2-1; D might be TRBD1 (6 bases). Trimming removed 3 bases from V and 10 bases from J, with 13 bases in between. Germline CDR1 is SGHTA and CDR2 is FQGTGA. The CDR3 has 13 residues. The CDR3 DNA follows: TGTGCCAGCAGCTTTGGGACACGGATGGAGCAGTTCTTC. Translated: CASSFGTRMEQFF. Full variable domain (outside the CDR3, taken from reference TRBV7-3 and TRBJ2-1): GAGVSQTPSNKVTEKGKYVELRCDPISGHTALYWYRQSLGQGPEFLIYFQGTGAADDSGLPNDRFFAVRPEGSVSTLKIQRTERGDSAVYLCASSFGTRMEQFFGPGTRLTVL.

V usage is TRBV5-1 and J usage is TRBJ1-3; no firm D call. There are 13 residues in the CDR3. CDR1 is SGHRS, CDR2 YFSETQ, per germline. Trimming shortened V by 7 bases and J by 0 bases, and 8 bases separated the two germline ends. CDR3 nucleotides: TGCGCCAGCGCGGTGAGCTCTGGAAACACCATATATTTT. Its protein is CASAVSSGNTIYF.

V is TRBV5-1 and J is TRBJ1-2, with a possible D match to TRBD1 (5 bases). Trimming took off 6 bases at V and 3 bases at J, with 21 bases between the two ends. Germline assignment: CDR1 SGHRS and CDR2 YFSETQ. This CDR3 is built from 16 residues. This chain's CDR3 is CASTQKDSRLDYGYTF. CDR3 DNA sequence: TGCGCCAGCACCCAAAAAGACAGTCGGTTGGACTATGGCTACACCTTC.

The rearrangement uses TRBV18 and TRBJ1-1, with D possibly being TRBD1 (5 bases). This CDR3 region has 17 residues. Trimming took off 2 bases at V and 1 base at J, with 17 bases between the two ends. Germline V gives CDR1 KGHSH, CDR2 LQKENI. CDR3 in amino acids: CASSPFGRVLENTEAFF. In DNA form, the CDR3 reads TGTGCCAGCTCACCATTCGGCAGGGTGTTAGAGAACACTGAAGCTTTCTTT.

The V and J genes are TRBV25-1 and TRBJ1-2, with a possible D match to TRBD1 (6 bases). There are 13 residues in the CDR3. In germline, CDR1 is MGHDK, CDR2 SYGVNS. V was cut by 7 bases and J by 7 bases, with 16 bases left in between. As DNA, the CDR3 is TGTGCCAGCAATTCAGGGGCGCTTTCTGGCTACACCTTC. This gives the protein CASNSGALSGYTF.

The chain carries TRBV7-2 and TRBJ1-1; 8 bases match TRBD1. This CDR3 contains 13 residues. V lost 5 bases, J lost 5 bases, and 4 bases stayed unmatched. Per the germline V gene, CDR1 is SGHTA and CDR2 is FQGNSA. CDR3 coding DNA: TGTGCCAGCAGCCTCAGGGGGCCAACTGAAGCTTTCTTT. Protein product: CASSLRGPTEAFF.

In this sample, this clone turned up a few times. This rearrangement joins TRBV3-1 (or the pseudogene TRBV3-2) to TRBJ2-3; 7 nucleotides align to TRBD1. V shed 4 bases, J shed 0 bases, and the junction held 7 bases outside the gene matches. Germline V gives CDR1 LGHDT, CDR2 YNNKEL (reference sequence). The length of the CDR3 is 16 residues. The CDR3 spells CASSRRRQGSTDTQYF. CDR3 DNA sequence: TGTGCCAGCAGCCGCCGACGACAGGGTAGCACAGATACGCAGTATTTT.

The chain uses TRBV2 and TRBJ2-5; 9 nucleotides match TRBD2. Germline loops: CDR1 SNHLY, CDR2 FYNNEI. This CDR3 has 15 amino acids. The junction had 8 bases not matched to a gene; V was cut back by 4 bases and J by 5 bases. CDR3 bases: TGTGCCAGCAGTGCCGGTAGCGGGAGCTCGGAGACCCAGTACTTC. Translating gives CASSAGSGSSETQYF.

For the CDR3, the DNA is TGTGCCAGCAGCTTAGACGCTCCTGGGGGCCGGCCTATTGGCTACACCTTC. It translates to CASSLDAPGGRPIGYTF. The chain couples TRBV7-8 to TRBJ1-2; possible D gene TRBD1, 6 bases. The germline V gene encodes CDR1 SGHVS and CDR2 FQNEAQ. The CDR3 is 17 residues long. V lost 1 base and J 7 bases, leaving 22 bases between the germline ends.

The chain couples TRBV5-6 to TRBJ1-1; D is perhaps TRBD1 (5 bases). Deletions cut 5 bases from V and 4 bases from J, with 12 bases between. This CDR3 is built from 13 residues. From germline, CDR1 is SGHDT and CDR2 YYEEEE. The CDR3 DNA is TGTGCCAGCAGTAAAAGGGGAGGCACTGAAGCTTTCTTT. As protein: CASSKRGGTEAFF.

This rearrangement joins TRBV6-5 to TRBJ1-1, with TRBD1 matching 7 bases. CDR1 and CDR2 from the germline V gene are MNHEY and SVGAGI. V dropped 6 bases and J dropped 11; count of bases not matched to a gene: 9. This CDR3 region has 12 residues. CDR3 in DNA: TGTGCCAGCAGATTAAACAGGGGTGGTGCTTTCTTT. The encoded protein is CASRLNRGGAFF.

The chain is built from TRBV27 and TRBJ1-2, with a possible D match to TRBD1 (5 bases). Germline CDR1 reads MNHEY; CDR2 reads SMNVEV (reference sequence). V lost 1 base, J lost 9 bases, and 15 bases lay in between. This CDR3 region has 14 residues. The CDR3 DNA reads TGTGCCAGCAGTTTATTGCGGGGCTCTGCTAGCTACACCTTC. Protein product: CASSLLRGSASYTF.

The V and J genes are TRBV25-1 and TRBJ2-6; TRBD1 agrees at 9 bases. The CDR3 is 18 amino acids. CDR1 is MGHDK, CDR2 SYGVNS, per germline. J was trimmed by 3 bases and V by 0 bases; bases with no gene match: 6. CDR3 in amino acids: CASSEYGTGKSGANVLTF. As DNA, the CDR3 is TGTGCCAGCAGTGAATATGGGACAGGGAAAAGTGGGGCCAACGTCCTGACTTTC.

CDR3 amino acids: CASSQGGAGYEQYF. The CDR3 bases are TGTGCCAGCAGCCAGGGTGGGGCAGGATACGAGCAGTACTTC. The chain is built from TRBV3-1 (or the pseudogene TRBV3-2) and TRBJ2-7, with D tentatively TRBD1 (5 bases). Germline loops: CDR1 LGHDT, CDR2 YNNKEL (reference sequence). V lost 3 bases and J lost 4, with 13 bases in between. The length of the CDR3 is 14 residues.

A word on this clone: Other DNA sequences in this sample translate to the same CDR3. This chain connects TRBV30 to TRBJ2-7; the D gene is possibly TRBD1 (5 bases). The V end was cut by 7 bases, the J end by 2 bases, with 6 bases between. Germline V gives CDR1 GTSNPN, CDR2 SVGIG (reference sequence). The length of the CDR3 is 10 residues. In nucleotides, the CDR3 is TGTGCCTTAGGGGCCTACGAGCAGTACTTC. Its protein is CALGAYEQYF.